This is a list of T cell receptor beta chains from one sample in a study of cytomegalovirus exposure and HLA in healthy donors. The assay was immunoSEQ multiplex PCR, and TCRdb's table has in-frame clones only and misses some. The sample includes around 130,000 clones, about 80% of them seen just once. The sequencing sample was made of PBMCs. These receptors were obtained from a girl aged 2-10 years in good health and CMV-seronegative. Both conserved end residues are part of each CDR3. The D gene is left open where the match is weak. Part of the rows lack a size; the others show once, few, many or a class for expanded clones.

d_gene	v_gene	j_gene	abundance	CDR3nt	CDR3aa
NA	TRBV4-1	TRBJ2-5	NA	TGCGCCAGCAGCCAAGAGGTAGTGAGGTTGGGAGAGACCCAGTACTTC	CASSQEVVRLGETQYF
NA	TRBV5-6	TRBJ2-3	NA	TGTGCCAGCGGCTTGGGGCCGACTAGCACAGATACGCAGTATTTT	CASGLGPTSTDTQYF
NA	TRBV7-9	TRBJ1-2	few	TGTGCCAGCAGCCTCGACACTAACTATGGCTACACCTTC	CASSLDTNYGYTF
NA	TRBV19	TRBJ1-1	NA	TGTGCCAGTAGTGTTTTGGGGGGATTCCCTGAAGCTTTCTTT	CASSVLGGFPEAFF
NA	TRBV6-1	TRBJ2-7	NA	TGTGCCAGCAAGGGGCAGCCCTACGAGCAGTACTTC	CASKGQPYEQYF
NA	TRBV28	TRBJ2-7	few	TGTGCCAGCAGGTTGGGAGGAGGGCGTGGATCCTACGAGCAGTACTTC	CASRLGGGRGSYEQYF
TRBD2	TRBV6-5	TRBJ2-7	NA	TGTGCCAGCAGTTACGGGACTATGGACGAGCAGTACTTC	CASSYGTMDEQYF
TRBD1	TRBV9	TRBJ1-2	NA	TGTGCCAGCAGCGGGTCCGACAGGGGACAGAGAGGCTACACCTTC	CASSGSDRGQRGYTF
TRBD2	TRBV5-1	TRBJ2-7	NA	TGCGCCAGCAGCTTGGCCGGGACTAGCCGCGAGCAGTACTTC	CASSLAGTSREQYF
NA	TRBV7-9	TRBJ1-2	NA	TGTGCCAGCAGCTTAGGTTCCGCCAGCGACTATGGCTACACCTTC	CASSLGSASDYGYTF
TRBD1	TRBV13	TRBJ1-5	NA	TGTGCCAGCAGCCCCCGAGGGGACAGGGGTTTGGGTGGCAATCAGCCCCAGCATTTT	CASSPRGDRGLGGNQPQHF
NA	TRBV5-1	TRBJ1-2	NA	TGCGCCAGCAGCTTAAGTTTGGGAGGGGCGGATGGCTACACCTTC	CASSLSLGGADGYTF
NA	TRBV7-3	TRBJ2-5	NA	TGTGCCAGCAGCACCGCCGGTGCCCGACAAGAGACCCAGTACTTC	CASSTAGARQETQYF
TRBD2	TRBV5-4	TRBJ2-6	few	TGTGCCAGCAGCTTGGATCGGGGGGGCCGAAAATCTGGGGCCAACGTCCTGACTTTC	CASSLDRGGRKSGANVLTF
NA	TRBV7-9	TRBJ2-7	NA	TGTGCCAGCGGTCTGGAGGGGCCGTACGAGCAGTACTTC	CASGLEGPYEQYF
NA	TRBV7-9	TRBJ2-1	few	TGTGCCAGCAGCCAATTGAATGAGCAGTTCTTC	CASSQLNEQFF
NA	TRBV4-1	TRBJ2-7	few	TGCGCCAGCAGCCCCCACAAAAACTCCTACGAGCAGTACTTC	CASSPHKNSYEQYF
TRBD1	TRBV5-1	TRBJ1-2	NA	TGCGCCAGCAGCTTGGGGGGACAGGGAACTAACTATGGCTACACCTTC	CASSLGGQGTNYGYTF
TRBD1	TRBV6-1	TRBJ2-7	NA	TGTGCCAGCACCATACGGGACAGCTCCTACGAGCAGTACTTC	CASTIRDSSYEQYF
NA	TRBV29-1	TRBJ2-7	NA	TGCAGCGTTGAAATACAGGTCACCTACGAGCAGTACTTC	CSVEIQVTYEQYF
TRBD1	TRBV5-1	TRBJ1-1	NA	TGCGCCAGCAGCCTTACAGGGGGAGAAGCTTTCTTT	CASSLTGGEAFF
TRBD1	TRBV29-1	TRBJ2-7	NA	TGCAGCGTTGGTTCTAGGGACAGAATCTACGAGCAGTACTTC	CSVGSRDRIYEQYF
NA	TRBV29-1	TRBJ2-3	few	TGCAGCGTTGATGGGACATCCTCGGCGCAGTATTTT	CSVDGTSSAQYF
TRBD1	TRBV27	TRBJ1-2	NA	TGTGCCAGCAGTTTAGGGACAGGGAACTATGGCTACACCTTC	CASSLGTGNYGYTF
TRBD2	TRBV28	TRBJ2-1	NA	TGTGCCAGCAGTTTAGGACTAGTAATCAATGAGCAGTTCTTC	CASSLGLVINEQFF
NA	TRBV6-6	TRBJ2-4	NA	TGTGCCAGCAGTTATGCCCGGAGTGTAGCCAAAAACATTCAGTACTTC	CASSYARSVAKNIQYF
TRBD1	TRBV29-1	TRBJ1-1	NA	TGCAGCGTTGTCGCGACAGGGGGGTCTGAAGCTTTCTTT	CSVVATGGSEAFF
NA	TRBV5-1	TRBJ2-5	NA	TGCGCCAGCAGCCCTTTATCTCAAGAGACCCAGTACTTC	CASSPLSQETQYF
NA	TRBV14	TRBJ2-7	few	TGTGCCAGCAGCCAAGGGACGGGATACGGCGAGCAGTACTTC	CASSQGTGYGEQYF
NA	TRBV5-1	TRBJ1-3	NA	TGCGCCAGCAGCTTGGAAGCGGGGTTTGGAAACACCATATATTTT	CASSLEAGFGNTIYF
NA	TRBV5-1	TRBJ2-6	NA	TGCGCCAGCAGCGACCCGGGACAAAGCTCTGGGGCCAACGTCCTGACTTTC	CASSDPGQSSGANVLTF
NA	TRBV9	TRBJ2-1	NA	TGTGCCAGCAGCGTAGACAGCAATGAGCAGTTCTTC	CASSVDSNEQFF
TRBD2	TRBV28	TRBJ2-7	NA	TGTGCCAGCGCGGGACTAGCGGGCGCGAGCTCCTACGAGCAGTACTTC	CASAGLAGASSYEQYF
NA	TRBV6-5	TRBJ2-1	few	TGTGCCAACGGGGTGGTTGGACCCAATGAGCAGTTCTTC	CANGVVGPNEQFF
NA	TRBV21-1	TRBJ2-7	NA	TGTGCCAGCAGGATTAGCGGGGGGGCCTCCTCCTACGAGCAGTACTTC	CASRISGGASSYEQYF
TRBD2	TRBV27	TRBJ2-1	once	TGTGCCAGCAGTCCCTACCCTAGCGGGAGGGCCTTTGGGCAGTTCTTC	CASSPYPSGRAFGQFF
NA	TRBV27	TRBJ2-7	NA	TGTGCCAGCAGTCCTTCGGAGGTGACGGGGTACGAGCAGTACTTC	CASSPSEVTGYEQYF
NA	TRBV6-4	TRBJ1-1	NA	TGTGCCAGCAGTAATACAGCTAACACTGAAGCTTTCTTT	CASSNTANTEAFF
TRBD1	TRBV29-1	TRBJ1-2	NA	TGCAGCGTTGAAGATCCTAGGACAGGGTCTAACTATGGCTACACCTTC	CSVEDPRTGSNYGYTF
TRBD1	TRBV19	TRBJ2-2	NA	TGTGCCAGTAGTATTAGGGGGGGACAGGGGTGGGAGGGCACCGGGGAGCTGTTTTTT	CASSIRGGQGWEGTGELFF
TRBD1	TRBV6-5	TRBJ1-4	NA	TGTGCCAGCAGGAGACAGGGGAATGAAAAACTGTTTTTT	CASRRQGNEKLFF
TRBD2	TRBV6-1	TRBJ2-1	NA	TGTGCCAGCAGTGATTTAGCGGGAGGGTACAATGAGCAGTTCTTC	CASSDLAGGYNEQFF
TRBD2	TRBV11-2	TRBJ2-7	NA	TGTGCCAGCAGCTTAGATCTAGCGGGGGGACTCTACGAGCAGTACTTC	CASSLDLAGGLYEQYF
TRBD2	TRBV15	TRBJ2-7	NA	TGTGCCACCAGCAGGGGACTAGCGGGAATCTACGAGCAGTACTTC	CATSRGLAGIYEQYF
TRBD2	TRBV5-5	TRBJ2-1	once	TGTGCCAGCAGCCGGACTAGCGGGAGGGCCAGCTCCTACAATGAGCAGTTCTTC	CASSRTSGRASSYNEQFF
NA	TRBV28	TRBJ2-3	NA	TGTGCCAGCAGTTCAGGGGCTAGCGGTACAGATACGCAGTATTTT	CASSSGASGTDTQYF
NA	TRBV28	TRBJ1-1	NA	TGTGCCAGCAGTTCCCCCGGGGGGACGAACACTGAAGCTTTCTTT	CASSSPGGTNTEAFF
NA	TRBV13	TRBJ2-6	NA	TGTGCCAGCCGCGCCGGGGCCAACGTCCTGACTTTC	CASRAGANVLTF
NA	TRBV10-1	TRBJ1-5	NA	TGCGCCAGCAGAAAAAGCGGGCGTCGACATCAGCCCCAGCATTTT	CASRKSGRRHQPQHF